Detailed here is one TCR beta chain. The antigen remains unidentified. Clones were read by immunoSEQ multiplex PCR, and TCRdb kept only the in-frame ones, dropping some. This sample yields around 170,000 clones, of which around nine tenths are seen a single time; approximately 6% belongs to the top ten. This sample is part of a study of Ad26.COV2.S vaccination and SARS-CoV-2 variants. Overall study results and limits: Substantial breadth was reportedly displayed by spike-specific CD8+ and CD4+ T cell responses after vaccination. Vaccine and placebo groups showed comparable non-spike TCR breadth.

The CDR3 is 15 amino acids. Looked up from germline, CDR1 is MDHEN and CDR2 is SYDVKM. V gave up 2 bases and J gave up 5 bases, with 15 bases separating them. The material sequenced was peripheral blood, taken after recovery from COVID-19. This rearrangement joins TRBV28 to TRBJ1-2; D gene unclear. This clonotype was sampled from a human donor who had recovered from COVID-19. CDR3: CASSLAAGLGYGYTF. CDR3 nucleotides: TGTGCCAGCAGTTTAGCGGCAGGTCTAGGATATGGCTACACCTTC.